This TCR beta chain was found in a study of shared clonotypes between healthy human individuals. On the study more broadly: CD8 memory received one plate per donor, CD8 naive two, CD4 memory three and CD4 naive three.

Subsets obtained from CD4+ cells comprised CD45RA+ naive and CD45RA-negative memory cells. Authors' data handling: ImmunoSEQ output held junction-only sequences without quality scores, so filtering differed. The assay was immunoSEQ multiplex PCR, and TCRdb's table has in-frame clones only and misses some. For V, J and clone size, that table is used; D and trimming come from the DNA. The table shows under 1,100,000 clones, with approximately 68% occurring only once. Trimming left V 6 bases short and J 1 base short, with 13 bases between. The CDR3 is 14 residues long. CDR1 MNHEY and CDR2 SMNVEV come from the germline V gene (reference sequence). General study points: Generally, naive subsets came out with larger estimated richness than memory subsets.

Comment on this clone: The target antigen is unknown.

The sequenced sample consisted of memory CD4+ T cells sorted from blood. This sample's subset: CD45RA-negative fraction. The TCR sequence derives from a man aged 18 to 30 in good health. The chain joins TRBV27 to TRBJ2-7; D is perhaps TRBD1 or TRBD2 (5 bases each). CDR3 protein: CASRSGTRSYEQYF. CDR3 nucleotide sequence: TGTGCCAGCAGATCCGGGACCCGATCCTACGAGCAGTACTTC.